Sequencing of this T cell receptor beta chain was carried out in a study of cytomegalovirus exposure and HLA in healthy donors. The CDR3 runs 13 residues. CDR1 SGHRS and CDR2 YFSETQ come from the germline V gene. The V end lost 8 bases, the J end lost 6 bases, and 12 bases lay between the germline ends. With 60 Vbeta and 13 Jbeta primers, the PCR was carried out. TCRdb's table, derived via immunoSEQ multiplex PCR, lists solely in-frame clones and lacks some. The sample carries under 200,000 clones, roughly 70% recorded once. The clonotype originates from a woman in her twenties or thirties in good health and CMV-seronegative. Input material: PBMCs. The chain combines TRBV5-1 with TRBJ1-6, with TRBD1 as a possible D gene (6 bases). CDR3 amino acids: CASAEGVNSPLHF. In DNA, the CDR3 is TGCGCCAGTGCAGAGGGGGTTAATTCACCCCTCCACTTT.